This section outlines one T cell receptor beta chain sequence together with its context. Its matching antigen is unknown. Assay: immunoSEQ multiplex PCR; the TCRdb copy retains only in-frame clones and omits some. The sample lists over 55,000 clones, about 89% occurring once. This sample stems from a study of OX40 agonist ivuxolimab in advanced cancers. For the study at large: Partial responses, seen in three patients, involved one hepatocellular carcinoma and two cutaneous melanomas. Study conclusions and caveats: Part of the nonresponder group also had normalized T-cell clonal expansion that was low.

This TCR was recovered from an adult with an advanced solid tumor such as melanoma, head and neck, liver or kidney cancer. Specimen: CD4+ or CD8+ T cells sorted from blood, collected in a trial of the OX40 agonist ivuxolimab.

CDR3 in amino acids: CASSRGTSSGFGEETQYF. In nucleotides, the CDR3 is TGCGCCAGCAGCCGCGGGACTAGTTCAGGGTTTGGGGAGGAGACCCAGTACTTC. The rearrangement joins TRBV4-1 to TRBJ2-5; 8 bases line up with TRBD2. The CDR3 has 18 residues. Per the germline V gene, CDR1 is MGHRA and CDR2 is YSYEKL. With 4 bases clipped from V and 5 bases from J, the junction kept 18 bases outside the gene matches.